Shown below are 26 T cell receptor beta chains from a single sample sequenced in a study of spatial heterogeneity in lung cancer. TCRdb reprocessed the 5' RACE reads with MiXCR, giving one entry per CDR3 protein. The sample comprises 2,500 to 3,000 distinct CDR3 sequences, less than 15% of which are singletons, and approximately 50% rests with the top ten. Time point reported: sample taken at primary tumor resection. Whole RNA was taken from tumor, nontumor lung or frozen PBMC; it was then sequenced unsorted. This specimen was PBMCs, taken at surgery. These TCRs come from a male donor with early-stage non-small cell lung cancer.

This clonotype was detected only a few times. This chain uses TRBV5-4 with TRBJ2-1, with 7 bases lining up with TRBD2. Germline V gene sequence: CDR1 SGHNT, CDR2 YYREEE (reference sequence). CDR3 length: 14 residues. The V and J ends lost 0 bases and 9 bases, in that order; junction bases with no gene match: 6. This chain's CDR3 is CASSLGSPSGEQFF. DNA for the CDR3: TGTGCCAGCAGCTTGGGTAGCCCTAGCGGTGAGCAGTTCTTC.

This clonotype is labeled medium-sized. This chain joins TRBV15 and TRBJ1-5; no clear D gene. Germline V gene sequence: CDR1 LNHNV, CDR2 YYDKDF (reference sequence). Trimming cost V 1 base and J 3 bases, with 13 bases left between them. This CDR3 has 16 amino acids. The DNA of the CDR3 is TGTGCCACCAGCAGAGTACCCCCCGAGCCCAATCAGCCCCAGCATTTT. Encoded protein: CATSRVPPEPNQPQHF.

This clonotype appeared many times. For the CDR3, the DNA is TGTGCCAGCAGTTGGGGGGGGGGGACGGAGACCTACGAGCAGTACTTC. This sequence encodes CASSWGGGTETYEQYF. The V gene is TRBV27, the J gene TRBJ2-7; TRBD2 matches 7 bases. The CDR3 totals 16 residues. CDR1 MNHEY and CDR2 SMNVEV come from the germline V gene (reference sequence). Trimming took 4 bases from V and 2 from J; bases not matched to a gene: 11.

This clonotype was seen repeatedly, ten times or more. This chain uses TRBV28 with TRBJ2-1, with 7 bases lining up with TRBD2. The CDR3 has 18 residues. After removal of 3 bases from V and 4 bases from J, the junction contained 15 bases not matched to a gene. Germline V gene data show CDR1 as MDHEN and CDR2 as SYDVKM. The CDR3 DNA follows: TGTGCCAGCAGTTTCCTACACCCGGGGAGGGCGGGGTACAATGAGCAGTTCTTC. It codes for CASSFLHPGRAGYNEQFF.

The rearrangement links TRBV11-1 to TRBJ2-3; 7 bases are shared with TRBD1. V was clipped by 6 bases and J by 1 base; unmatched bases: 10. The CDR3 runs 16 residues. Per the germline V gene, CDR1 is SGHAT and CDR2 is FQDESV (reference sequence). The CDR3 sequence: CASRQKQGLGTDTQYF. The CDR3 region has the DNA TGTGCCAGCAGACAAAAACAGGGGCTTGGCACAGATACGCAGTATTTT.

This clonotype qualifies as large. A much larger clone differs by one base, so this may be a read error. The chain is built from TRBV6-5 and TRBJ2-3; 8 bases fit TRBD2. V lost 6 bases and J lost 6; bases outside the gene matches: 14. There are 16 residues in the CDR3. Germline CDR1 reads MNHEY; CDR2 reads SVGAGI. CDR3 protein: CASRKNPRSGADTQYF. The CDR3 region has the DNA TGTGCCAGCAGGAAAAACCCTCGTAGCGGGGCGGATACGCAGTATTTT.

The table lists this clonotype with many counts. V gene TRBV20-1 combines with J gene TRBJ2-3, with 9 positions matching TRBD2. Unmatched junction bases numbered 17, after V lost 1 base and J lost 0 bases. This CDR3 is 20 amino acids long. Germline CDR1 and CDR2: DFQATT and SNEGSKA (reference sequence). CDR3 protein: CSARGRSGTSSVTSTDTQYF. The DNA for the CDR3 is TGCAGTGCTAGAGGTCGGTCCGGGACTAGCAGTGTGACGAGCACAGATACGCAGTATTTT.

There are many counts of this clonotype. This sequence joins TRBV5-4 and TRBJ2-5; tentatively, D is TRBD1 (7 bases). Between the trimmed V and J ends, which lost 5 bases and 5 bases, there was a span of 19 bases. Germline values: CDR1 SGHNT, CDR2 YYREEE (reference sequence). The CDR3 is 15 amino acids. The CDR3 is CASRVTGRGDETQYF. DNA of the CDR3: TGTGCCAGCAGGGTCACGGGCAGGGGGGACGAGACCCAGTACTTC. Drawing the rest from reference TRBV5-4 and TRBJ2-5, the complete variable domain is ETGVTQSPTHLIKTRGQQVTLRCSSQSGHNTVSWYQQALGQGPQFIFQYYREEENGRGNFPPRFSGLQFPNYSSELNVNALELDDSALYLCASRVTGRGDETQYFGPGTRLLVL.

This clonotype was observed at least ten times. The chain uses TRBV7-2 and TRBJ2-7, with 14 bases matching TRBD2. J gave up 5 bases and V 4 bases, and 7 bases lay outside the gene matches. CDR3 size: 16 residues. Germline V CDR1 and CDR2: SGHTA, FQGNSA. CDR3 coding DNA: TGTGCCAGCAGCTCCGGACTAGCGGGAGGTAGTAACGAGCAGTACTTC. The encoded protein is CASSSGLAGGSNEQYF.

This clonotype is categorized as medium-sized. The rearrangement links TRBV23-1 to TRBJ2-7; D remains unclear. TRBV23-1 is an open reading frame, and its role is uncertain. Deletions cut 0 bases from V and 6 bases from J, with 9 bases between. The CDR3 loop spans 13 amino acids. For the CDR3, the DNA is TGCGCCAGCAGTCAATCTACAGTCCGCGAGCAGTACTTC. It is translated as CASSQSTVREQYF.

At least ten counts were recorded for this clonotype. This rearrangement joins TRBV23-1 to TRBJ2-1, with 12 bases fitting TRBD1. TRBV23-1 is treated as an ORF (open reading frame) with a function not yet certain. The CDR3 covers 17 residues. J lost 8 bases, V lost 0 bases, and 8 bases had no gene match. The CDR3 coding sequence is TGCGCCAGCAGTCAATCGAGGGACGGGGACAGGGGGCATGAGCAGTTCTTC. It codes for CASSQSRDGDRGHEQFF.

Judged by abundance, this clonotype is medium-sized. The chain is built from TRBV6-2 or TRBV6-3 and TRBJ2-7; D unclear. The V end lost 6 bases, the J end lost 3 bases, and 9 bases lay between the germline ends. The CDR3 consists of 12 residues. Germline CDR1 MNHEY, CDR2 SVGEGT. The CDR3 DNA follows: TGTGCCAGCAGCCTCCCTAGCTACGAGCAGTACTTC. Translation: CASSLPSYEQYF.

The chain's CDR3 is CASSQTRQGADTQYF. DNA of the CDR3: TGCGCCAGCAGCCAAACCCGACAGGGTGCAGATACGCAGTATTTT. This chain joins TRBV4-3 and TRBJ2-3; 7 bases map to TRBD1. CDR1 and CDR2 (germline): LGHNA, YSLEER. This CDR3 is 15 amino acids long. J was trimmed by 4 bases and V by 2 bases; bases with no gene match: 6.

In its sample, this clonotype is medium-sized. This rearrangement joins TRBV7-9 to TRBJ2-5; D gene unclear. There are 13 residues in the CDR3. V was clipped by 1 base and J by 5 bases, with 8 bases between them. The germline V gene has CDR1 SEHNR and CDR2 FQNEAQ (reference sequence). The CDR3 loop is CASSLGQWETQYF. The CDR3 nucleotides read TGTGCCAGCAGCTTAGGTCAATGGGAGACCCAGTACTTC.

This clonotype qualifies as medium-sized. The rearrangement joins TRBV20-1 to TRBJ2-7; tentative D call: TRBD1 (6 bases). Trimming pared 4 bases from V and 4 bases from J, leaving 14 bases between. CDR1 is DFQATT and CDR2 is SNEGSKA in the germline V gene (reference sequence). The CDR3 has 13 residues. The CDR3 DNA is TGCAGTGCTAAGGGGGTTAGGGGGTACGAGCAGTACTTC. This gives the protein CSAKGVRGYEQYF.

This clonotype is labeled as hyperexpanded (1% or more). J is TRBJ2-1 and V is TRBV5-1, with TRBD2 matching 9 bases. CDR1 SGHRS and CDR2 YFSETQ come from the germline V gene. V shed 1 base and J 9 bases; nucleotides not matched to a gene: 11. This CDR3 is built from 16 residues. CDR3 sequence (DNA): TGCGCCAGCAGCTTGTTTGCCCTAGCGGGACGTGGTGAGCAGTTCTTC. This sequence encodes CASSLFALAGRGEQFF.

The sample holds many counts of this clonotype. The chain uses TRBV5-4 and TRBJ1-5, with D uncertain. Germline-derived CDR1 and CDR2 are SGHNT and YYREEE (reference sequence). V dropped 4 bases and J dropped 6 bases, with 17 bases sitting between them. The CDR3 totals 15 residues. CDR3 loop: CASSEGIGSIQPQHF. The CDR3 nucleotides are TGTGCCAGCAGCGAGGGTATCGGGTCGATTCAGCCCCAGCATTTT.

A remark on this clonotype: Its ends do not fully match the called genes, so a read error is possible. The chain links TRBV7-9 to TRBJ2-1; 7 bases fit TRBD1. The CDR3 sequence is 14 residues long. CDR1 is SEHNR, CDR2 FQNEAQ, per germline (reference sequence). CDR3 region: CASSQGTSFNEQFF. CDR3 nucleotide sequence: TGTGCCAGCTCACAGGGGACGTCCTTCAATGAGCAGTTCTTC.

This clonotype is classed as large. The chain couples TRBV6-6 to TRBJ2-2, with D maybe TRBD2 (6 bases). V lost 8 bases to trimming and J lost 2 bases, with 15 bases between them. The germline gives CDR1 MNHNY, CDR2 SVGAGI (reference sequence). This CDR3 is built from 15 residues. CDR3 region: CASRKLRENTGELFF. The CDR3, as DNA: TGTGCCAGCCGAAAGTTGCGGGAAAACACCGGGGAGCTGTTTTTT.

This clonotype appeared many times. This chain joins TRBV7-6 and TRBJ2-5, with 10 bases aligning to TRBD1. Germline V gene sequence: CDR1 SGHVS, CDR2 FNYEAQ. The CDR3 length is 15 residues. With V trimmed by 5 bases and J by 5 bases, 8 bases remained unmatched. CDR3 nucleotide sequence: TGTGCCAGCAGCCCGGGGACAGGGGAGAAGGAGACCCAGTACTTC. Translation: CASSPGTGEKETQYF.

By sample fraction, this clonotype is medium-sized. This sequence joins TRBV7-3 and TRBJ2-3; TRBD2 matches at 7 bases. J gave up 6 bases and V 2 bases, and 8 bases lay outside the gene matches. Germline values: CDR1 SGHTA, CDR2 FQGTGA. CDR3 length: 15 amino acids. CDR3 region: CASSLGRGFGDTQYF. Written as DNA, the CDR3 is TGTGCCAGCAGCTTAGGGAGGGGTTTCGGTGATACGCAGTATTTT.

This clonotype was observed many times. V and J are TRBV5-4 and TRBJ2-2; weak D call: TRBD1 (5 bases). Germline V lookup: CDR1 SGHNT, CDR2 YYREEE (reference sequence). This CDR3 has 15 residues. V was shortened by 0 bases and J by 5 bases, with 11 bases between the two germline ends. The CDR3 reads CASSLGGRGTGELFF. The CDR3 nucleotides are TGTGCCAGCAGCTTGGGTGGAAGGGGTACCGGGGAGCTGTTTTTT.

Relative to its sample, this clonotype is medium-sized. The chain links TRBV11-2 to TRBJ2-1; D unresolved. There are 14 residues in the CDR3. Germline V gene data show CDR1 as SGHAT and CDR2 as FQNNGV. V was pared by 5 bases and J by 3 bases, with 11 bases between. CDR3 protein: CASSTGGNYNEQFF. The CDR3 DNA reads as TGTGCCAGCAGCACGGGCGGTAACTACAATGAGCAGTTCTTC.

This clonotype occurred many times. The chain is built from TRBV28 and TRBJ2-3; no definite D call. CDR3 length: 15 residues. V was pared by 2 bases and J by 5 bases, with 14 bases between. The germline V gene encodes CDR1 MDHEN and CDR2 SYDVKM. Here the CDR3 reads CASSLPEGLLDTQYF. The CDR3 DNA is TGTGCCAGCAGTTTACCGGAAGGCCTTTTAGATACGCAGTATTTT.

The rearrangement uses TRBV2 and TRBJ2-3; the D is unclear. With 1 base removed from V and 6 bases from J, the gap between germline ends came to 17 bases. The CDR3 sequence is 16 residues long. Germline values: CDR1 SNHLY, CDR2 FYNNEI. The CDR3 sequence: CASSEGYSPSSDTQYF. CDR3 DNA: TGTGCCAGCAGTGAAGGCTACAGCCCGTCGTCGGATACGCAGTATTTT.

This clonotype rates as medium-sized. The chain recombines TRBV7-9 with TRBJ2-2; 8 nucleotides align to TRBD2. Looked up from germline, CDR1 is SEHNR and CDR2 is FQNEAQ (reference sequence). Germline trimming cut 5 bases from V and 2 bases from J; bases unmatched to any gene: 19. This CDR3 is 20 amino acids long. The CDR3 sequence is CASSGPGGLRAGVNTGELFF. DNA for the CDR3: TGTGCCAGCAGCGGTCCTGGGGGCCTAAGAGCGGGAGTTAACACCGGGGAGCTGTTTTTT.